Listed below are T cell receptor beta chains from one sample, sequenced in a study of graft-versus-host responses after intestinal transplantation. Some clones are missing from TCRdb's copy, which holds only in-frame ones; the method was immunoSEQ multiplex PCR. The table has about 15,000 clones, around 94% seen once. This specimen was PBMCs, taken 9 days after transplant. Every receptor here comes from a human patient who received an intestinal transplant, so some T cells may come from the graft donor. CDR3s include the opening cysteine and the closing phenylalanine or tryptophan. A D gene is named only where the DNA matches it firmly. Some rows mark clone size as missing; the rest say once, few, many or name a class of expanded clone.

d_call,v_call,clone_size,j_call,cdr3_length,cdr3_nt,cdr3_aa
NA,TRBV11-2,NA,TRBJ2-3,15,TGTGCCAGCAGGGAGCTCGGTGCAACCTCAGATACGCAGTATTTT,CASRELGATSDTQYF
NA,TRBV27,NA,TRBJ1-1,10,TGTGCCAGTGGAGGGGCTGAAGCTTTCTTT,CASGGAEAFF
NA,TRBV7-6,NA,TRBJ1-4,13,TGTGCCAGCAGCTTGGGACTTGGGGAAAAACTGTTTTTT,CASSLGLGEKLFF
NA,TRBV20-1,NA,TRBJ1-1,11,TGCAGTGCTAGAGGGGGCCGGGAAGCTTTCTTT,CSARGGREAFF
NA,TRBV6-5,NA,TRBJ1-1,14,TGTGCCAGCAGTTACTCGACCGCAAACACTGAAGCTTTCTTT,CASSYSTANTEAFF
TRBD2,TRBV28,NA,TRBJ2-6,16,TGTGCCACCCTGAGAGCGGGAGGGTCTGGGGCCAACGTCCTGACTTTC,CATLRAGGSGANVLTF
NA,TRBV19,NA,TRBJ1-1,13,TGTGCCAGTAGTATAGTTCTGAACACTGAAGCTTTCTTT,CASSIVLNTEAFF
NA,TRBV9,NA,TRBJ2-1,13,TGTGCCAGCAGCGGACAGGCGTTCGATGAGCAGTTCTTC,CASSGQAFDEQFF
NA,TRBV19,NA,TRBJ1-1,15,TGTGCCAGTAGTATTGCCAAGTGGATGAACACTGAAGCTTTCTTT,CASSIAKWMNTEAFF
NA,TRBV4-2,NA,TRBJ1-5,16,TGTGCCAGCAGCCAAGTGCAGGCTTATAGCAATCAGCCCCAGCATTTT,CASSQVQAYSNQPQHF
NA,TRBV5-1,NA,TRBJ2-3,19,TGCGCCAGCAGCTTGGTTACGTGGACACCCGAAGGGGGCACAGATACGCAGTATTTT,CASSLVTWTPEGGTDTQYF
NA,TRBV28,NA,TRBJ2-1,12,TGTGCCAGCAGTTTGGGCAATGGTGAGCAGTTCTTC,CASSLGNGEQFF
NA,TRBV28,NA,TRBJ2-3,17,TGTGCCAGCAGTTCCCCGCCTGGTTATCGAGGTCCAGATACGCAGTATTTT,CASSSPPGYRGPDTQYF
NA,TRBV2,NA,TRBJ1-5,16,TGTGCCAGCAGCGCCACCCTGGACAGAGTGGATCAGCCCCAGCATTTT,CASSATLDRVDQPQHF
NA,TRBV9,NA,TRBJ2-3,15,TGTGCCAGCAGCGTAGGTTCCCCTCGCACAGATACGCAGTATTTT,CASSVGSPRTDTQYF
NA,TRBV10-2,NA,TRBJ2-7,14,TGCGCCAGCAGTGAGCTAGCCCGCCCCTACGAGCAGTACTTC,CASSELARPYEQYF
NA,TRBV27,NA,TRBJ2-7,13,TGTGCCAGCAGTCTCACTGGATCCTACGAGCAGTACTTC,CASSLTGSYEQYF
TRBD2,TRBV9,few,TRBJ2-1,15,TGTGCCAGCAGCGTAATGGCTAGCGGTTACAATGAGCAGTTCTTC,CASSVMASGYNEQFF
TRBD2,TRBV6-5,NA,TRBJ2-7,16,TGTGCCAGCAGTTACTCCGCTAGCGGGAGGACCTTAGGGCAGTACTTC,CASSYSASGRTLGQYF
NA,TRBV29-1,NA,TRBJ2-3,10,TGCAGCCTAGACACAGATACGCAGTATTTT,CSLDTDTQYF
TRBD1,TRBV10-3,NA,TRBJ1-5,14,TGTGCCATCAGCCCGGGACAGGGGAATCAGCCCCAGCATTTT,CAISPGQGNQPQHF
NA,TRBV27,NA,TRBJ2-2,13,TGTGCCAGCAGTTCCCGAAACACCGGGGAGCTGTTTTTT,CASSSRNTGELFF
TRBD2,TRBV5-1,NA,TRBJ2-1,15,TGCGCCAGCAGCTTGACAGCGGGAGGAGGTAATGAGCAGTTCTTC,CASSLTAGGGNEQFF
NA,TRBV27,NA,TRBJ2-1,12,TGTGCCAGCAGCCCCCTTGGGAATGAGCAGTTCTTC,CASSPLGNEQFF
TRBD1,TRBV2,once,TRBJ1-4,14,TGTGCCAGCACCGGACAGGGCGAGTATGAAAAACTGTTTTTT,CASTGQGEYEKLFF
NA,TRBV6-5,NA,TRBJ2-5,15,TGTGCCAGCAGTCCCTCCGGGGCAGCCCAAGAGACCCAGTACTTC,CASSPSGAAQETQYF
NA,TRBV11-2,NA,TRBJ2-5,13,TGTGCCAGCAGCTTAGTAATGACCGGGACCCAGTACTTC,CASSLVMTGTQYF
NA,TRBV30,NA,TRBJ1-5,15,TGTGCCTGGAGTGTCGGCAGTGCTAGCAATCAGCCCCAGCATTTT,CAWSVGSASNQPQHF
NA,TRBV7-5,NA,TRBJ2-3,13,TGTGCCAGAAGCCCCGGGTTCACAGATACGCAGTATTTT,CARSPGFTDTQYF
NA,TRBV9,NA,TRBJ2-6,16,TGTGCCAGCAGCGTAGGAGTCAGCTCTGGGGCCAACGTCCTGACTTTC,CASSVGVSSGANVLTF
NA,TRBV5-1,NA,TRBJ2-3,16,TGCGCCAGCAGCTTCCGTCGGTGGCTAAGCACAGATACGCAGTATTTT,CASSFRRWLSTDTQYF
NA,TRBV19,NA,TRBJ1-2,13,TGTGCCTCCTCACCGGAGGTCGTCTATGGCTACACCTTC,CASSPEVVYGYTF
NA,TRBV29-1,NA,TRBJ2-7,12,TGCAGCGTCACTTCGGGGGGCGGCGAGCAGTACTTC,CSVTSGGGEQYF
NA,TRBV6-5,NA,TRBJ2-3,13,TGTGCCAGCAGTTACTCGACTGGCCTTTCGGAGTATTTT,CASSYSTGLSEYF
TRBD2,TRBV28,NA,TRBJ2-5,16,TGTGCCAGCAGTAAGCGGGGAGCCTTGTACCAAGAGACCCAGTACTTC,CASSKRGALYQETQYF
NA,TRBV20-1,NA,TRBJ2-7,11,TGCAGTGCAGTGGGGTCCTACGAGCAGTACTTC,CSAVGSYEQYF
TRBD2,TRBV11-2,NA,TRBJ2-3,17,TGTGCCAGCAGAAGAGAAATGGGACTAGCGGGAACAGATACGCAGTATTTT,CASRREMGLAGTDTQYF
NA,TRBV13,NA,TRBJ2-7,17,TGTGCCAGCAGCTTAGGACATCAGGGGACCCCCTCCTACGAGCAGTACTTC,CASSLGHQGTPSYEQYF
TRBD2,TRBV4-1,NA,TRBJ2-1,16,TGCGCCAGCAGCCAGGCAACTAGCGGCTCCTACAATGAGCAGTTCTTC,CASSQATSGSYNEQFF
NA,TRBV11-2,NA,TRBJ2-1,12,TGTGCCAGCAGCGCTTCCCTCGGTGAGCAGTTCTTC,CASSASLGEQFF
NA,TRBV7-6,NA,TRBJ2-5,15,TGTGCCAGCAGCCGCTGGGGGAGATCGGAAGAGACCCAGTACTTC,CASSRWGRSEETQYF
NA,TRBV5-1,once,TRBJ2-1,13,TGCGCCAGCAGCTTGGATGGGGTTGATGAGCAGTTCTTC,CASSLDGVDEQFF
NA,TRBV21-1,few,TRBJ2-6,18,TGTGCCAGCAGCAAGTCGGGACAGCTATACTCTGGGGCCAACGTCCTGACTTTC,CASSKSGQLYSGANVLTF
NA,TRBV27,NA,TRBJ2-5,16,TGTGCCAGCAGTTTAATGGCGGCGAACAGCCAAGAGACCCAGTACTTC,CASSLMAANSQETQYF
NA,TRBV19,NA,TRBJ2-7,14,TGCGCCACCTCCCCTACCGGACAGCTCTACGAGCAGTACTTC,CATSPTGQLYEQYF
NA,TRBV6-1,NA,TRBJ2-7,14,TGTGCCAGCAGTGAAGCCGGCAGGGCCTACGAGCAGTACTTC,CASSEAGRAYEQYF
TRBD2,TRBV7-6,NA,TRBJ2-1,15,TGTGCCAGCAGCTTAGATAGCGGGAGCCTCAATGAGCAGTTCTTC,CASSLDSGSLNEQFF
NA,TRBV27,NA,TRBJ2-7,17,TGTGCCAGCAGTTTATGCCCGGACGAACGCCCCGACTACGAGCAGTACTTC,CASSLCPDERPDYEQYF
TRBD1,TRBV11-2,NA,TRBJ1-2,13,TGTGCCAGCATTCCAGGGGGCAACTATGGCTACACCTTC,CASIPGGNYGYTF
NA,TRBV2,NA,TRBJ2-3,15,TGTGCCAGCAGTGAACAAGGGGGGCCCACAGATACGCAGTATTTT,CASSEQGGPTDTQYF
TRBD2,TRBV4-1,NA,TRBJ2-1,16,TGCGCCAGCAGCCAAACTAGCGGGATCTCCTACAATGAGCAGTTCTTC,CASSQTSGISYNEQFF
NA,TRBV7-9,few,TRBJ2-7,11,TGTGCCAGCAGCTTACGCTACGAGCAGTACTTC,CASSLRYEQYF
TRBD1,TRBV6-5,NA,TRBJ2-2,16,TGTGCCAGCAGTTACCGACAGGGATGGAACACCGGGGAGCTGTTTTTT,CASSYRQGWNTGELFF
NA,TRBV19,NA,TRBJ1-2,12,TGTGCCAGTAGTCCCTTGGGCTATGGCTACACCTTC,CASSPLGYGYTF
NA,TRBV2,once,TRBJ2-5,19,TGTGCCAGCAGTGAAGCGCTGGCGGGTAAACAGGGTAGGCAAGAGACCCAGTACTTC,CASSEALAGKQGRQETQYF
NA,TRBV29-1,NA,TRBJ2-1,12,TGCAGCGCCTGGACAGCAGACAATGAGCAGTTCTTC,CSAWTADNEQFF
TRBD2,TRBV28,NA,TRBJ2-5,15,TGTGCCGCGGCCTCGGCGGGAGACGTGCGGGAGACCCAGTACTTC,CAAASAGDVRETQYF
NA,TRBV14,NA,TRBJ2-3,17,TGTGCCAGCAGCCAAGAGGTACTAGTTTTTGGGTCAGATACGCAGTATTTT,CASSQEVLVFGSDTQYF